This T cell receptor (beta chain) comes out of a study of technical replicates of blood from several donors. The table came from immunoSEQ multiplex PCR; TCRdb's copy has only in-frame clones and leaves some out. Of roughly 68,000 clones detected, less than 98% appear once; the ten largest clones hold 0.25% to 0.3%. With 1 base clipped from V and 2 bases from J, the junction kept 3 bases outside the gene matches. Germline CDR1 is MGHRA and CDR2 is YSYEKL. The CDR3 is 17 residues long. Sequencing input: T cells isolated from PBMCs. This receptor was taken from a human donor in good health. V gene TRBV4-1 combines with J gene TRBJ2-3; the match to TRBD2 covers 13 bases. The CDR3 region has the DNA TGCGCCAGCAGCCAAGGACTAGCGGGAGGCATCACAGATACGCAGTATTTT. Translating it yields CASSQGLAGGITDTQYF.